These T cell receptor beta chains were read from a single sample in a study of tumor and adjacent non-tumor tissue in lung cancer. TCRdb re-called the multiplex PCR reads through MiXCR, storing one row per CDR3 protein. The sample carries 120,000 or so distinct CDR3 sequences, approximately 71% recorded once. Sequenced input: lung tumor tissue. All receptors come from a man aged 30 to 45 with non-small cell lung cancer. Both conserved end residues are part of each CDR3. Each record gives: clone size, V gene, D gene, J gene, CDR3 DNA, CDR3 protein. D genes are given only for firm matches. Size tells how often a clone was seen (once, few, many) or the class of an expanded clone, and some rows leave it out.

size: NA
V: TRBV6-6
D: NA
J: TRBJ2-5
DNA: TGTGCCAGAGGTTACGGCGGCGTCAGTTCAGAGACCCAGTACTTC
CDR3: CARGYGGVSSETQYF

size: few
V: TRBV7-9
D: NA
J: TRBJ2-1
DNA: TGTGCCAGCAGCTCCGGACCGATTGAGCAGTTCTTC
CDR3: CASSSGPIEQFF

size: NA
V: TRBV12-3/TRBV12-4
D: TRBD2
J: TRBJ2-1
DNA: TGTGTTAGCAGTTTAGATAGCGGGGCGGTCAATGAGCAGTTCTTC
CDR3: CVSSLDSGAVNEQFF

size: NA
V: TRBV20-1
D: NA
J: TRBJ1-4
DNA: TGCAGTGCCAAAAACCAGCCGACAACTAATGAAAAACTGTTTTTT
CDR3: CSAKNQPTTNEKLFF

size: few
V: TRBV20-1
D: NA
J: TRBJ1-2
DNA: TGCGGTGCTAGAGATATGAGGCTTGACTATGGCTACACCTTC
CDR3: CGARDMRLDYGYTF

size: NA
V: TRBV29-1
D: NA
J: TRBJ2-7
DNA: TGCAGCGCCAAACACCGGGGCGTGGGCACCTACGAGCAGTACTTC
CDR3: CSAKHRGVGTYEQYF

size: NA
V: TRBV4-3
D: TRBD2
J: TRBJ2-3
DNA: TGCGCCAGCAGCCAAGAGGGGGGGTCGGCAGATACGCAATATTTT
CDR3: CASSQEGGSADTQYF

size: once
V: TRBV19
D: NA
J: TRBJ1-6
DNA: TGTGCCAGTAGCGACCCCCGGGGGGTGGAATCACCCCTCCACTTT
CDR3: CASSDPRGVESPLHF

size: few
V: TRBV6-1
D: NA
J: TRBJ2-2
DNA: TGTGCCAGCAGTTATGGACTTGCGAACACCGGGGAGCTGTTTTTT
CDR3: CASSYGLANTGELFF

size: once
V: TRBV29-1
D: TRBD2
J: TRBJ2-3
DNA: TGCAGCTTGCGGGCTAGCGGGGGTACAGATACGCAGTATTTT
CDR3: CSLRASGGTDTQYF

size: NA
V: TRBV5-5
D: NA
J: TRBJ2-3
DNA: TGTGCCAGCAGCACAGCGGAAGGTCCCGCAGATACGCAGTATTTT
CDR3: CASSTAEGPADTQYF

size: NA
V: TRBV11-3
D: TRBD2
J: TRBJ2-2
DNA: TGTGCCAGCAGCTTGTGGGGGACTAGCGCCACCGGGGAGCCGTTCTTT
CDR3: CASSLWGTSATGEPFF

size: many
V: TRBV29-1
D: TRBD1
J: TRBJ2-3
DNA: TGCAGCGTCGGTCCTACCGGACAGGGGGCTAGCACAGATACGCAGTATTTT
CDR3: CSVGPTGQGASTDTQYF

size: once
V: TRBV11-3
D: NA
J: TRBJ2-1
DNA: TGTGCCAGCAACTCAGAGGGGGAACGGGAGTACAATGAGCAGTTCTTC
CDR3: CASNSEGEREYNEQFF

size: NA
V: TRBV6-2/TRBV6-3
D: TRBD1
J: TRBJ2-5
DNA: TGTGCCAGGGGACAGGGAATACAAGAGACCCAGTACTTC
CDR3: CARGQGIQETQYF

size: NA
V: TRBV6-5
D: TRBD1
J: TRBJ1-2
DNA: TGTGCCAACAGTTTGACTACAGGGGCAAATTATGGCTACACCTTC
CDR3: CANSLTTGANYGYTF

size: NA
V: TRBV11-2
D: NA
J: TRBJ2-3
DNA: TGTGCTACCTGCTTATCTGGGGACAATCAGCCCCAGTATTTT
CDR3: CATCLSGDNQPQYF

size: NA
V: TRBV11-2
D: NA
J: TRBJ1-4
DNA: TGTGCCAGCAGCTTAGTTGGGGAAGAAAAACTGTTTTTT
CDR3: CASSLVGEEKLFF

size: NA
V: TRBV6-5
D: TRBD1
J: TRBJ2-3
DNA: TGTGCCAGCAGTAAATATCCGAGGGACAGGAGAACAGATACGCAGTATTTT
CDR3: CASSKYPRDRRTDTQYF

size: NA
V: TRBV6-2/TRBV6-3
D: TRBD1
J: TRBJ1-5
DNA: TGTGCCAGCAGCACGGGACAGCGTAATCAGCTCCAGCATTTT
CDR3: CASSTGQRNQLQHF

size: NA
V: TRBV4-3
D: NA
J: TRBJ1-4
DNA: TGCGCCAGCAGCCGAGTTTCCGGGTCAGAAAAGCTGTTTTTT
CDR3: CASSRVSGSEKLFF

size: many
V: TRBV12-3/TRBV12-4
D: NA
J: TRBJ1-1
DNA: TGTGCCAGCAGTCTAGACCCTTCGGAGAGGACTGAAGCTTTCTTT
CDR3: CASSLDPSERTEAFF

size: many
V: TRBV4-2
D: NA
J: TRBJ1-4
DNA: TGTGCCAGCAGCCCGCCGGGGGCCTCGAGGCTGTTTTTT
CDR3: CASSPPGASRLFF

size: many
V: TRBV7-9
D: NA
J: TRBJ2-2
DNA: TGTGCCAGCAGCCCGACAGATTCGAACACCGGGGAGCTGTTTTTT
CDR3: CASSPTDSNTGELFF

size: NA
V: TRBV20-1
D: NA
J: TRBJ2-1
DNA: TGCAGTGTTAGGGGCGGGATTAAGGAGAATGATGGGCAGTTCTTC
CDR3: CSVRGGIKENDGQFF

size: NA
V: TRBV20-1
D: NA
J: TRBJ2-7
DNA: TGCAGTGCTCGCGGGACGGGGGGCTTTAGCTACGAGCATTACTTC
CDR3: CSARGTGGFSYEHYF

size: many
V: TRBV6-5
D: NA
J: TRBJ2-4
DNA: TGTGCCAGCAGTTACTCGCAACTGGCCAAAAACATTCAGTACTTC
CDR3: CASSYSQLAKNIQYF

size: NA
V: TRBV20-1
D: NA
J: TRBJ2-5
DNA: TGCACTGCTAGACTCGGAGCCGGGGAGACCCAGTACTTC
CDR3: CTARLGAGETQYF

size: NA
V: TRBV30
D: TRBD1
J: TRBJ2-7
DNA: TGTGCTGGGCAGGACAGGAGTTCGTCCTACGAGCAGTACTTC
CDR3: CAGQDRSSSYEQYF

size: NA
V: TRBV11-2
D: TRBD1
J: TRBJ2-2
DNA: TGTGCCAGCAGCTTAGATCTGCCTAGGGGGCTCTTTTTT
CDR3: CASSLDLPRGLFF

size: NA
V: TRBV20-1
D: TRBD2
J: TRBJ2-1
DNA: TGCAATGCTGGACAATCGGGGGGCTACAATGAGCAGTTCTTC
CDR3: CNAGQSGGYNEQFF

size: NA
V: TRBV30
D: TRBD2
J: TRBJ2-1
DNA: TGTGCCTGGACGCGGGCTAGCGGGAGAAATGAGCAGTTCTTC
CDR3: CAWTRASGRNEQFF

size: NA
V: TRBV20-1
D: TRBD1
J: TRBJ2-5
DNA: TGCAGTGCTTCCCGGACAGGGGGCGAGACCCGGTACTTC
CDR3: CSASRTGGETRYF

size: once
V: TRBV4-2
D: NA
J: TRBJ2-7
DNA: TGTGCCAGCAGCCAAGATGACGGGGGCTACTACGTGCAATACTTC
CDR3: CASSQDDGGYYVQYF

size: NA
V: TRBV6-5
D: NA
J: TRBJ2-2
DNA: TGTGACAGCAGTTACATCGGGGTATACACCGGGGAGCTGTTTTTT
CDR3: CDSSYIGVYTGELFF

size: many
V: TRBV4-1
D: NA
J: TRBJ2-7
DNA: TGCGCCAGCAGCCAAGATCGGGCGAGAGAGCAGTACTTC
CDR3: CASSQDRAREQYF

size: few
V: TRBV5-4
D: NA
J: TRBJ2-5
DNA: TGTGCCAGCAGGCCCTCCGTGGCGGAGACCCAGTACTTC
CDR3: CASRPSVAETQYF

size: many
V: TRBV7-9
D: TRBD2
J: TRBJ2-1
DNA: TGTGCCAGCAGCTCCCGGACTAGCGGGAGGGTCCATGAGCAGTTCTTC
CDR3: CASSSRTSGRVHEQFF

size: NA
V: TRBV6-6
D: NA
J: TRBJ2-1
DNA: TGTGCCAGTAGTCCCGGGACTCTAACGTACAATGAGCAGTTCTTC
CDR3: CASSPGTLTYNEQFF

size: NA
V: TRBV6-5
D: NA
J: TRBJ2-3
DNA: TGTGCCAGCAGTTACAACATCGATACGCACTATTTT
CDR3: CASSYNIDTHYF

size: many
V: TRBV6-2/TRBV6-3
D: NA
J: TRBJ1-6
DNA: TGTGCCAGCAGGGAGGACGATGATTCACCCCTCCACTTT
CDR3: CASREDDDSPLHF

size: NA
V: TRBV11-2
D: TRBD2
J: TRBJ2-3
DNA: TGTGCCAGCAGCTCCGGAGTAGCGGGCACAGATACGCAGTACTTT
CDR3: CASSSGVAGTDTQYF

size: NA
V: TRBV20-1
D: NA
J: TRBJ2-1
DNA: TGCAGTGCTAGAGCCCTGTTAGAGGGGGGATCATACAATGAGCAGTTCTTC
CDR3: CSARALLEGGSYNEQFF

size: many
V: TRBV29-1
D: NA
J: TRBJ2-1
DNA: TGCAGCGTTCGGGACGGATACAATGAGCAGTTCTTC
CDR3: CSVRDGYNEQFF

size: NA
V: TRBV6-2/TRBV6-3
D: TRBD1
J: TRBJ2-1
DNA: TGTGCCAGCAGACGACAGGGGTCGAAAGGTGAGCAGTTCTTC
CDR3: CASRRQGSKGEQFF